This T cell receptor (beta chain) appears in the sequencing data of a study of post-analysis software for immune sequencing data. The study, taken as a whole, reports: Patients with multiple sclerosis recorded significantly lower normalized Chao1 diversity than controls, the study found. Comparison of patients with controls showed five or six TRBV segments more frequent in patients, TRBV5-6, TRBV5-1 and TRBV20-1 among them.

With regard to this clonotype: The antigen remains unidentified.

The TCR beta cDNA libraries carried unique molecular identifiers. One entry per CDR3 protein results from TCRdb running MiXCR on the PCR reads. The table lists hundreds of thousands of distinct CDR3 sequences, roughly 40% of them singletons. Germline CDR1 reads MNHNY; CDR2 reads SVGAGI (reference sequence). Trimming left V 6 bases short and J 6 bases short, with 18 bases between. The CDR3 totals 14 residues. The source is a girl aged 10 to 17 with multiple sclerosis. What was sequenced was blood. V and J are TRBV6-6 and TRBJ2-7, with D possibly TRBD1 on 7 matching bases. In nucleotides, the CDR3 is TGTGCCAGCAGCGGAGGGGACAGATACCGCGAGCAGTACTTC. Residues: CASSGGDRYREQYF.